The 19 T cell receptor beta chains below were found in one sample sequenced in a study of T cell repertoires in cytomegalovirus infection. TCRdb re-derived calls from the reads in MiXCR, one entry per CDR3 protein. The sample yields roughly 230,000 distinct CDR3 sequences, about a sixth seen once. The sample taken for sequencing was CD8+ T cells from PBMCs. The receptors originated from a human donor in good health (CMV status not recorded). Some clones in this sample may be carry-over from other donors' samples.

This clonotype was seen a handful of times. This CDR3 is CSVVGQGQQETQYF. The CDR3 DNA reads TGCAGCGTGGTCGGACAGGGCCAACAAGAGACCCAGTACTTC. The chain is built from TRBV29-1 and TRBJ2-5, with 8 positions matching TRBD1. V was pared by 6 bases and J by 2 bases, with 8 bases of the junction left unmatched. Germline CDR1 and CDR2: SQVTM and ANQGSEA. There are 14 residues in the CDR3. Drawing the rest from reference TRBV29-1 and TRBJ2-5, the complete variable domain is SAVISQKPSRDICQRGTSLTIQCQVDSQVTMMFWYRQQPGQSLTLIATANQGSEATYESGFVIDKFPISRPNLTFSTLTVSNMSPEDSSIYLCSVVGQGQQETQYFGPGTRLLVL.

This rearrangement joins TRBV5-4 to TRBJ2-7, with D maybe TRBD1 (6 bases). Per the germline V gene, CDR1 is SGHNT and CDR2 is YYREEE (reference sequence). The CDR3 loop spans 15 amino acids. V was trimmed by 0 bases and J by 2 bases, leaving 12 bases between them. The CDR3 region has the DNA TGTGCCAGCAGCTTGGTTATAGGACAGACCTACGAGCAGTACTTC. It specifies CASSLVIGQTYEQYF.

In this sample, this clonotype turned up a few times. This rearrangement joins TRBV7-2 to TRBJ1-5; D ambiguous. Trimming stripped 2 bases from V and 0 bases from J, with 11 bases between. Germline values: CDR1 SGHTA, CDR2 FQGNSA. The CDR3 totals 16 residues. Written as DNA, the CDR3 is TGTGCCAGCAGCTTAAGATCGCTGGATAGCAATCAGCCCCAGCATTTT. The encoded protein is CASSLRSLDSNQPQHF.

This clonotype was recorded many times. As DNA, the CDR3 is TGTGCCAGCAGCTTATCCGGGTACACTGAAGCTTTCTTT. Its protein product is CASSLSGYTEAFF. The V call is TRBV7-2, the J call TRBJ1-1; D unclear. The germline V gene encodes CDR1 SGHTA and CDR2 FQGNSA. The CDR3 runs 13 residues. Trimming shortened V by 2 bases and J by 3 bases, and 7 bases separated the two germline ends.

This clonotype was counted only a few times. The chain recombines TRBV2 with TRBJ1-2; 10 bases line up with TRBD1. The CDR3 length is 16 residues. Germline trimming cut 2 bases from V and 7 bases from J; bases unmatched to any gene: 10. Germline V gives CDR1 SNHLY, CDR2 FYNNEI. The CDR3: CASSELRTGGDRGYTF. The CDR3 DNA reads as TGTGCCAGCAGTGAATTAAGGACAGGGGGAGATCGTGGCTACACCTTC.

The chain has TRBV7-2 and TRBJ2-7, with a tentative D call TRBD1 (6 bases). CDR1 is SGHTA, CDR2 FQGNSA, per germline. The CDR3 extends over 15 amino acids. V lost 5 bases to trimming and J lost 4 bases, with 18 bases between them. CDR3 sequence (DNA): TGTGCCAGCAGCCGCAAGGACACTAGGGGGTACGAGCAGTACTTC. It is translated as CASSRKDTRGYEQYF.

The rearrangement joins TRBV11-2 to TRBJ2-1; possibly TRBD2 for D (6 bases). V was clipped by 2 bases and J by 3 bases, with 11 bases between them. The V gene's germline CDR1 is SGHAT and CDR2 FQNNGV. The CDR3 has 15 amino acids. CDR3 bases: TGTGCCAGCAGCTTACCGGGACTGTACTACAATGAGCAGTTCTTC. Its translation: CASSLPGLYYNEQFF.

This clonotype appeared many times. CDR3 residues: CASSLGEGGNTEAFF. The CDR3 DNA follows: TGTGCCAGCAGCTTAGGGGAAGGGGGGAACACTGAAGCTTTCTTT. The genes are TRBV7-6 and TRBJ1-1; D is possibly TRBD1 (6 bases). With 1 base removed from V and 1 base from J, the gap between germline ends came to 10 bases. The length of the CDR3 is 15 residues. Germline V gene data show CDR1 as SGHVS and CDR2 as FNYEAQ.

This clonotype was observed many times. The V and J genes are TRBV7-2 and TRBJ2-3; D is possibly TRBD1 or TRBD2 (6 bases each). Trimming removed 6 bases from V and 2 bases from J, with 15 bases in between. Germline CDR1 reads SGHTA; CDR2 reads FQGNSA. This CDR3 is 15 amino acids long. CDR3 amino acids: CASRYEGGITDTQYF. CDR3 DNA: TGTGCCAGCAGATATGAGGGGGGAATCACAGATACGCAGTATTTT.

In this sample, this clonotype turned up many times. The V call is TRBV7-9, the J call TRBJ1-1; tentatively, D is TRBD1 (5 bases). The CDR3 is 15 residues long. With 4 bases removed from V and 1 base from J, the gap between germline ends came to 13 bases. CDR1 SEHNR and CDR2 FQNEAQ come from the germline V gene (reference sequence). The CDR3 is CASSSPGGGNTEAFF. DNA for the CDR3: TGTGCCAGCAGCTCCCCGGGGGGTGGGAACACTGAAGCTTTCTTT. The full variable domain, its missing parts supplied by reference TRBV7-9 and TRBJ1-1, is DTGVSQNPRHKITKRGQNVTFRCDPISEHNRLYWYRQTLGQGPEFLTYFQNEAQLEKSRLLSDRFSAERPKGSFSTLEIQRTEQGDSAMYLCASSSPGGGNTEAFFGQGTRLTVV.

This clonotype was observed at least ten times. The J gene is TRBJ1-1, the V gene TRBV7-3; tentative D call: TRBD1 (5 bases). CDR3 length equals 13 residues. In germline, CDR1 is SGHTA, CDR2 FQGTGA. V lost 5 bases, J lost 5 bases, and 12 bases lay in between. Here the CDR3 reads CASSLAKGTEAFF. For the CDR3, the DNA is TGTGCCAGCAGCCTGGCTAAGGGGACTGAAGCTTTCTTT.

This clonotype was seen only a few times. CDR3 nucleotides: TGCAGTGCTACATCCGGGGCCGACTATGGCTACACCTTC. Translating it yields CSATSGADYGYTF. The genes are TRBV20-1 and TRBJ1-2, with a possible D match to TRBD1 (5 bases). Germline-derived CDR1 and CDR2 are DFQATT and SNEGSKA (reference sequence). The length of the CDR3 is 13 residues. The V and J ends lost 4 bases and 3 bases respectively, with 12 bases between them.

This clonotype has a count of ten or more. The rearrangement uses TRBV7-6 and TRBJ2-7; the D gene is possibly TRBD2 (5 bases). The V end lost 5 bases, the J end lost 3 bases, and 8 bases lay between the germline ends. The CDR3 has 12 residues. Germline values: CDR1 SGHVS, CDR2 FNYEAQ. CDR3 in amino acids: CASSQGSYEQYF. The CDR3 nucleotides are TGTGCCAGCAGCCAAGGGAGCTACGAGCAGTACTTC.

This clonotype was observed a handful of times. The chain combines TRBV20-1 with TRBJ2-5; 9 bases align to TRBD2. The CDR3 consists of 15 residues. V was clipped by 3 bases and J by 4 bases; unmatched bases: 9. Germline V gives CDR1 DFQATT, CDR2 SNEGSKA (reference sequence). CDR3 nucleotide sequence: TGCAGTGCTAGTTGGCTAGCGGGGTCTCCAGAGACCCAGTACTTC. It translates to CSASWLAGSPETQYF.

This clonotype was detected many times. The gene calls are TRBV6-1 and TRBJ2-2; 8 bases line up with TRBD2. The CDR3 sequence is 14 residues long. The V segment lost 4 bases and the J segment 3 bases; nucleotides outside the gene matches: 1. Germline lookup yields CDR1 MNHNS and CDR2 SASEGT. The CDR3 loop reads CASSAAGDTGELFF. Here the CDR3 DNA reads TGTGCCAGCAGTGCAGCGGGGGACACCGGGGAGCTGTTTTTT.

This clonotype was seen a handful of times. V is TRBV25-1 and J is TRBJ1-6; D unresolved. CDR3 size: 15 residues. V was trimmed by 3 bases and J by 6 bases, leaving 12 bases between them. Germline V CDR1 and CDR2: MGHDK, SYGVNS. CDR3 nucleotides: TGTGCCAGCAGTGAGACGTTAAGGCGTAATTCACCCCTCCACTTT. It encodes CASSETLRRNSPLHF.

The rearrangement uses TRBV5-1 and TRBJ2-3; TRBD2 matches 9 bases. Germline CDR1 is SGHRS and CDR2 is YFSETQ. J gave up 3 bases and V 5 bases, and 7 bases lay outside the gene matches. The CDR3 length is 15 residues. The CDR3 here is CASSPSGVGTDTQYF. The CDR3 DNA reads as TGCGCCAGCAGTCCTAGCGGGGTAGGGACAGATACGCAGTATTTT.

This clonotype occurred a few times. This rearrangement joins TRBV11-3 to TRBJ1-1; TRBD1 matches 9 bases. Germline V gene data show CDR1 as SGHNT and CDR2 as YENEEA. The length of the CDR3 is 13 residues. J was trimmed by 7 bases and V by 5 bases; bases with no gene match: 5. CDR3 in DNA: TGTGCCAGCAGCCCCGCGACAGGGGGTGAAGCTTTCTTT. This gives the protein CASSPATGGEAFF. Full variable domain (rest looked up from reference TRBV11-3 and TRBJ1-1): EAGVVQSPRYKIIEKKQPVAFWCNPISGHNTLYWYLQNLGQGPELLIRYENEEAVDDSQLPKDRFSAERLKGVDSTLKIQPAELGDSAVYLCASSPATGGEAFFGQGTRLTVV.

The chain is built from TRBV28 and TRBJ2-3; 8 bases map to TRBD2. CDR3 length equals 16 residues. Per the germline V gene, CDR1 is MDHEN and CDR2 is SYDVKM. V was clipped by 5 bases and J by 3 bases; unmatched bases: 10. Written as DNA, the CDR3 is TGTGCCAGCAGTCCGGGTTTAGGACTAGCTACAGATACGCAGTATTTT. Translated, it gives CASSPGLGLATDTQYF.